This TCR beta chain was found in a study of beta chain features in type 1 diabetes. Study-wide results and limits: Shortening of TCRB CDR3s, moderate but significant, appeared in all four CD4+ subsets of Type 1 diabetes patients.

Concerning this clone: Its antigen is not known.

TCRB transcripts that were expressed got sequenced, as all of the isolated RNA had been reverse transcribed. Several million reads per sample on average were obtained from naive, central memory and regulatory T cell samples. Assay used: immunoSEQ multiplex PCR; TCRdb lists only in-frame clones, some missing. The sample yields about 53,000 clones, 52% seen once. The CDR3 loop spans 13 amino acids. Germline-derived CDR1 and CDR2 are SGHDT and YYEEEE. Trimming removed 1 base from V and 7 bases from J, with 11 bases in between. The receptor's source is a woman aged 40 to 50 with type 1 diabetes. V gene TRBV5-6 combines with J gene TRBJ1-2; D is unclear. The specimen was Tregs from blood. CDR3 region: CASSLPWEGGYTF. The CDR3 DNA is TGTGCCAGCAGCTTGCCCTGGGAGGGTGGCTACACCTTC.